This TCR beta chain was identified during a study of T cells after yellow fever vaccination. Study-level results: Abundant bulk-population clonotypes could contaminate the FACS-sorted repertoires. After the booster, approximately 96% of CD4 and roughly nine tenths of CD8 primary-response clones were re-detected. CD4 and CD8 compartments shared a small share of clonotypes, likely from convergent recombination.

V gave up 6 bases and J gave up 2 bases; unmatched junction bases: 6. CDR3 length equals 15 residues. The germline CDR1 and CDR2 sequences are SGHVS and FNYEAQ. One entry per CDR3 protein results from TCRdb running MiXCR on the 5' RACE reads. The sample lists approximately 550,000 distinct CDR3 sequences, around an eighth occurring once. On this clonotype itself: What it binds is not known.

The receptor comes from a man under 40 who received the YFV17D yellow fever vaccine. The chain is built from TRBV7-6 and TRBJ2-2; TRBD2 aligns across 7 bases. Material: PBMCs, obtained on the day of the yellow fever booster vaccination. CDR3 in DNA: TGTGCCAGCAGGGGCGGGAGTCTTAACACCGGGGAGCTGTTTTTT. It encodes CASRGGSLNTGELFF.